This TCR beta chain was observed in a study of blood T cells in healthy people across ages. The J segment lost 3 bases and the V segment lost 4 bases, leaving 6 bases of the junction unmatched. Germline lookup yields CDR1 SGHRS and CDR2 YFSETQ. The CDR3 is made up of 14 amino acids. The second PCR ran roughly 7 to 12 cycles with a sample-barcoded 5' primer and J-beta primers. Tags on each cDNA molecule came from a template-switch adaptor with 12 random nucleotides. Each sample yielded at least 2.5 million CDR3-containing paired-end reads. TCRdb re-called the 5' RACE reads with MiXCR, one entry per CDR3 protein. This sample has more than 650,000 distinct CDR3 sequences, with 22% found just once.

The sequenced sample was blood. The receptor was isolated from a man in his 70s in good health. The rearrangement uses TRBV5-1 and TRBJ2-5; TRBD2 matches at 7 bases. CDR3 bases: TGCGCCAGCAGCCCGCATGGGGGGGAAGAGACCCAGTACTTC. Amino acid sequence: CASSPHGGEETQYF.